The text below deals with one T cell receptor (beta chain). Antigen unknown. Repertoires were generated with immunoSEQ multiplex PCR, while TCRdb's copy carries only in-frame clones and drops some. This sample yields approximately 100,000 clones, of which roughly 89% are seen a single time; approximately 17% belongs to the top ten. These data belong to a study of identifying expanded T cells in peripheral blood. General study results and limits: Technical replicates showed about 1.2 changed clones; about 2 weeks about 16; four weeks 19.

This receptor was taken from a person aged 18 to 70 in good health. Sequencing was done on a sample of blood.

The CDR3 region has the DNA TGTGCCAGCAGCTTAGTTATGACGGGGGATGACGGCTACACCTTC. This translates into CASSLVMTGDDGYTF. The chain combines TRBV7-9 with TRBJ1-2, with a possible D match to TRBD1 (5 bases). The CDR3 consists of 15 residues. Trimming left V 1 base short and J 8 bases short, with 17 bases between. The germline V gene encodes CDR1 SEHNR and CDR2 FQNEAQ (reference sequence).